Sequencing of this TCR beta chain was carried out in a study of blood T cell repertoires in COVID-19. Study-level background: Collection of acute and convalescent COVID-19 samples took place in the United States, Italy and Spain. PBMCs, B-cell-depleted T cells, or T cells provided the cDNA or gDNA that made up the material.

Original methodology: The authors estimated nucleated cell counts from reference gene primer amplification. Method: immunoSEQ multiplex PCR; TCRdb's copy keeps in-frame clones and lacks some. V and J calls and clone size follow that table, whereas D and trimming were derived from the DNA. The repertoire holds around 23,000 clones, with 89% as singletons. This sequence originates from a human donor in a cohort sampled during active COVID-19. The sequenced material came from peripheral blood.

CDR3 nucleotide sequence: TGTGCCATCAGTGACCCTCAACAGGGTCTGAAGCGGCCTAGCTCCTACGAGCAGTACTTC. This sequence encodes CAISDPQQGLKRPSSYEQYF. V and J are TRBV10-3 and TRBJ2-7; perhaps TRBD1 as D (6 bases). The CDR3 loop spans 20 amino acids. Trimming removed 3 bases from V and 0 bases from J, with 27 bases in between. CDR1 and CDR2 from the germline V gene are ENHRY and SYGVKD.